This TCR beta chain emerged from a study of blood T cell repertoires in COVID-19. Study information: Collection of acute and convalescent COVID-19 samples took place in the United States, Italy and Spain.

Original methodology: Amplification of reference gene primers provided the estimated nucleated cell counts. The data were produced by immunoSEQ multiplex PCR, yet TCRdb's version contains in-frame clones alone and is incomplete. From that table come the V and J calls and clone size; the DNA was used to work out D and trimming. The table lists roughly 150,000 clones, roughly 81% of them singletons. Seattle enrolled patients during active infection and tracked them longitudinally. V was cut by 4 bases and J by 3 bases, with 13 bases left in between. There are 13 residues in the CDR3. Germline CDR1 is SQVTM and CDR2 is ANQGSEA.

The sample consisted of peripheral blood. This chain links TRBV29-1 with TRBJ2-7; possibly TRBD1 for D (5 bases). This clonotype was obtained from a woman aged 45-59 years with COVID-19, enrolled during active disease. The CDR3 sequence: CSVGAGLGYEQYF. In DNA, the CDR3 is TGCAGCGTTGGGGCAGGGCTAGGCTACGAGCAGTACTTC.